This TCR beta chain was captured in a study of CD8 T cells in Susac syndrome. This CDR3 is built from 14 residues. The V end was cut by 2 bases, the J end by 8 bases, with 15 bases between. Germline loops: CDR1 MNHNY, CDR2 SVGAGI (reference sequence). Blood CD8+ and CD4+ T cells underwent high-throughput TCR beta sequencing. TEMRA cells were enriched by FACS, and CD4+ and CD8+ T cells were negatively isolated. Reverse transcription of about 0.45 to 1 ug RNA was performed with random hexamers. Amplification of TCR beta CDR3 across 54 Vbeta and 13 Jbeta was performed with immunoSEQ multiplex PCR. MiXCR was run by TCRdb on the immunoSEQ multiplex PCR reads, yielding one entry per CDR3 protein. The sample consists of some 60,000 distinct CDR3 sequences, roughly nine tenths of them appearing once.

The sequenced sample consisted of CD8+ T cells from PBMCs. The chain couples TRBV6-6 to TRBJ1-1; D not resolved. The TCR was taken from a human donor in good health. CDR3 amino acids: CASSYGPPEDEAFF. The CDR3 region has the DNA TGTGCCAGCAGTTACGGGCCCCCAGAAGACGAAGCTTTCTTT.